The T cell receptor beta chain under discussion was sequenced for a study of identical twins. General study findings and limits: Models underestimated TCR alpha sharing (out-of-frame) in monozygotic twins. Weaker excess sharing between twins was seen in beta out-of-frame sequences.

Unique molecular identifiers were present on the cDNA, and a universal primer site came from template switching. One entry per CDR3 protein, called by TCRdb with MiXCR from the 5' RACE reads. The data hold around 1.7 million distinct CDR3 sequences, with about 32% observed a single time. The CDR3 extends over 16 amino acids. Germline CDR1 and CDR2: MGHDK and SYGVNS. Trimming stripped 0 bases from V and 2 bases from J, with 11 bases between. A note on this clonotype: Its matching antigen is unknown.

What was sequenced was cord blood. The receptor was isolated from a newborn girl in good health. The J gene is TRBJ2-4, the V gene TRBV25-1, with D perhaps TRBD1 (5 bases). CDR3 loop: CASSEYQGTTKNIQYF. In nucleotides, the CDR3 is TGTGCCAGCAGTGAATACCAGGGAACGACCAAAAACATTCAGTACTTC.